This note documents a single T cell receptor beta chain sequence. The record originates from a study of blood T cell repertoires in COVID-19. Study in general: The origin of the acute and convalescent COVID-19 samples was the United States, Italy and Spain. PBMCs, B-cell-depleted T cells, or T cells were the source of the cDNA or gDNA that made up the material.

In the original processing: Amplification of reference gene primers was used by the study to estimate nucleated cell counts. This table comes from immunoSEQ multiplex PCR, and its TCRdb copy is limited to in-frame clones, with some not included. That table is the source of V, J and clone size, and D and trimming were worked out from the DNA. Of about 240,000 clones in the sample, 75% to 90% were seen once. This receptor was identified in a woman aged 60 to 75 with active or convalescent COVID-19. Sequenced: peripheral blood.

This CDR3 is CASSYTPDRVDSPLHF. The CDR3, as DNA: TGTGCCAGCAGTTACACACCGGACAGGGTAGATTCACCCCTCCACTTT. The chain carries TRBV6-5 and TRBJ1-6; 8 bases are a match to TRBD1. CDR3 size: 16 residues. Per germline, CDR1 MNHEY and CDR2 SVGAGI. The V and J ends lost 2 bases and 8 bases, in that order; junction bases with no gene match: 8.